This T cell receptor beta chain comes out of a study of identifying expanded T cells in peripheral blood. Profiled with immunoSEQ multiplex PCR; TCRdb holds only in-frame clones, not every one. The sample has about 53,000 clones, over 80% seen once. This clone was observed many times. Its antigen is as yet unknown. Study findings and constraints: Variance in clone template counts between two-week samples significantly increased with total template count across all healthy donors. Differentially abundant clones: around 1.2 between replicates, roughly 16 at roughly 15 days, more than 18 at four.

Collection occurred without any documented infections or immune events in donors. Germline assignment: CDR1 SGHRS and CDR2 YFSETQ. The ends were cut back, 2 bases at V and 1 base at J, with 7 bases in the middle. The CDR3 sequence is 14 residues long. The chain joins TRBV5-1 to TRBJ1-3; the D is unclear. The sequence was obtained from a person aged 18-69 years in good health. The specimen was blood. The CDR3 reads CASSFSGSGNTIYF. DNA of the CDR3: TGCGCCAGCAGCTTCTCAGGATCTGGAAACACCATATATTTT. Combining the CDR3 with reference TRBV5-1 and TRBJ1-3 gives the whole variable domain KAGVTQTPRYLIKTRGQQVTLSCSPISGHRSVSWYQQTPGQGLQFLFEYFSETQRNKGNFPGRFSGRQFSNSRSEMNVSTLELGDSALYLCASSFSGSGNTIYFGEGSWLTVV.